This entry lists 21 T cell receptor beta chains sequenced from one sample in a study of naive and memory T cell subsets. The SP2 primer and nested alpha and beta constant region primers amplified ligated cDNA in four rounds. TCRdb processed the 5' RACE reads anew with MiXCR; each CDR3 protein has one entry. The sample holds more than 60,000 distinct CDR3 sequences; more than 6% are singletons and the top ten take under 25%. A UMI-containing oligonucleotide was joined by 3' ligation to the TCR cDNA template. These receptors all come from a female donor in good health.

This clonotype was counted at least ten times. The chain carries TRBV29-1 and TRBJ1-1; D not resolved. This CDR3 has 12 residues. V lost 8 bases to trimming and J lost 0 bases, with 10 bases between them. Germline CDR1 SQVTM, CDR2 ANQGSEA. CDR3 protein: CSTRTMNTEAFF. The DNA of the CDR3 is TGCAGCACACGGACCATGAACACTGAAGCTTTCTTT.

This clonotype was found many times. V and J are TRBV20-1 and TRBJ1-5; no clear D. CDR1 and CDR2 from the germline V gene are DFQATT and SNEGSKA (reference sequence). This CDR3 spans 14 amino acids. Deletions cut 0 bases from V and 0 bases from J, with 6 bases between. The CDR3 nucleotides read TGCAGTGCTAGAGATTCCGGTAGCAATCAGCCCCAGCATTTT. It encodes CSARDSGSNQPQHF.

The V gene is TRBV18, the J gene TRBJ1-3; D is uncertain. The V end lost 4 bases, the J end lost 4 bases, and 5 bases lay between the germline ends. The CDR3 covers 12 residues. Germline V CDR1 and CDR2: KGHSH, LQKENI. CDR3 coding DNA: TGTGCCAGCTCACGAGAAGGAAACACCATATATTTT. This gives the protein CASSREGNTIYF.

V usage is TRBV6-6 and J usage is TRBJ2-5, with TRBD2 matching over 12 bases. The J segment lost 5 bases and the V segment lost 5 bases, leaving 15 bases of the junction unmatched. Germline assignment: CDR1 MNHNY and CDR2 SVGAGI (reference sequence). The CDR3 loop spans 18 amino acids. The CDR3 coding sequence is TGTGCCAGCAGTAGATACGACGGACTAGCGGGAACTAGTGAGACCCAGTACTTC. Its translation is CASSRYDGLAGTSETQYF.

The gene calls are TRBV3-1 and TRBJ2-1, with 9 positions matching TRBD1. CDR1 LGHDT and CDR2 YNNKEL come from the germline V gene (reference sequence). CDR3 length: 15 amino acids. V shed 4 bases, J shed 6 bases, and the junction held 7 bases outside the gene matches. CDR3 residues: CASSPGQGKGNEQFF. Written as DNA, the CDR3 is TGTGCCAGCAGCCCCGGACAGGGGAAGGGCAATGAGCAGTTCTTC.

This clonotype was seen repeatedly, ten times or more. The V and J genes are TRBV4-2 and TRBJ2-5; 10 nucleotides agree with TRBD1. CDR1 is LGHNA, CDR2 YNFKEQ, per germline. The CDR3 has 17 residues. V was pared by 3 bases and J by 1 base, with 8 bases of the junction left unmatched. The CDR3 nucleotides are TGTGCCAGCAGCCACCTAACCGGACAGGGGGGCCAAGAGACCCAGTACTTC. Protein sequence: CASSHLTGQGGQETQYF.

This clonotype was observed a handful of times. The rearrangement joins TRBV29-1 to TRBJ1-1; D is possibly TRBD1 (5 bases). CDR1 is SQVTM and CDR2 is ANQGSEA in the germline V gene. Trimming removed 7 bases at V and 5 bases at J, with 14 bases between. The CDR3 has 12 amino acids. CDR3 protein: CSAAGGFTEAFF. The CDR3, as DNA: TGCAGCGCGGCGGGGGGTTTTACTGAAGCTTTCTTT.

A few counts support this clonotype. The chain has TRBV5-1 and TRBJ2-2, with 7 bases identical to TRBD2. Unmatched junction bases numbered 12, after V lost 6 bases and J lost 7 bases. Looked up from germline, CDR1 is SGHRS and CDR2 is YFSETQ. The CDR3 covers 15 residues. CDR3 loop: CASIAAAGVHGELFF. The DNA of the CDR3 is TGCGCCAGCATTGCCGCGGCGGGGGTACACGGGGAGCTGTTTTTT.

This chain's CDR3 is CASSVADSYEQYF. The CDR3 nucleotides are TGTGCCAGCAGCGTAGCGGACTCCTACGAGCAGTACTTC. This sequence joins TRBV9 and TRBJ2-7; no definite D call. V shed 0 bases and J shed 0 bases, with 4 bases lying between them. The CDR3 loop spans 13 amino acids. The germline CDR1 and CDR2 sequences are SGDLS and YYNGEE.

This clonotype was counted only a few times. This chain uses TRBV28 with TRBJ2-7, with 7 positions matching TRBD2. Germline trimming cut 3 bases from V and 0 bases from J; bases unmatched to any gene: 8. The CDR3 sequence is 16 residues long. Germline CDR1 is MDHEN and CDR2 is SYDVKM. The CDR3 region has the DNA TGTGCCAGCAGTTTGCGGGGGAAGATAATCTCCTACGAGCAGTACTTC. Translated: CASSLRGKIISYEQYF.

A few counts support this clonotype. V usage is TRBV9 and J usage is TRBJ2-2; D is unclear. The V gene's germline CDR1 is SGDLS and CDR2 YYNGEE. The CDR3 runs to 16 residues. Trimming removed 0 bases at V and 0 bases at J, with 9 bases between. The CDR3 here is CASSVDRVANTGELFF. The CDR3 DNA reads as TGTGCCAGCAGCGTAGATAGAGTCGCGAACACCGGGGAGCTGTTTTTT. Supplemented by reference TRBV9 and TRBJ2-2, the full variable domain reads DSGVTQTPKHLITATGQRVTLRCSPRSGDLSVYWYQQSLDQGLQFLIQYYNGEERAKGNILERFSAQQFPDLHSELNLSSLELGDSALYFCASSVDRVANTGELFFGEGSRLTVL.

There are a few counts of this clonotype. The chain recombines TRBV5-1 with TRBJ1-6; D is possibly TRBD1 (5 bases). CDR3 length: 17 amino acids. Germline assignment: CDR1 SGHRS and CDR2 YFSETQ. V lost 5 bases to trimming and J lost 4 bases, with 19 bases between them. CDR3: CASSRQSPSSYNSPLHF. The CDR3, as DNA: TGCGCCAGCAGTCGACAGTCGCCATCCTCTTATAATTCACCCCTCCACTTT.

Many counts were recorded for this clonotype. The rearrangement joins TRBV6-5 to TRBJ1-1; 11 bases are shared with TRBD1. The CDR3 runs to 15 residues. The V and J ends lost 5 bases and 3 bases, in that order; junction bases with no gene match: 5. Germline values: CDR1 MNHEY, CDR2 SVGAGI. CDR3 nucleotides: TGTGCCAGCAGTGCACGGGGACAGGGGGACACTGAAGCTTTCTTT. It encodes CASSARGQGDTEAFF.

This clonotype was counted ten times or more. The chain joins TRBV20-1 to TRBJ1-1; no clear D gene. Trimming shortened V by 1 base and J by 3 bases, and 9 bases separated the two germline ends. Germline V gene sequence: CDR1 DFQATT, CDR2 SNEGSKA (reference sequence). The CDR3 runs to 13 residues. Here the CDR3 DNA reads TGCAGTGCTAGAGGGGGAACGGACACTGAAGCTTTCTTT. Encoded protein: CSARGGTDTEAFF.

The CDR3: CASRRGGQGQWSEKLFF. CDR3 DNA: TGTGCCAGTCGCCGTGGGGGACAGGGGCAGTGGAGTGAAAAACTGTTTTTT. This sequence joins TRBV19 and TRBJ1-4; 10 bases match TRBD1. The germline gives CDR1 LNHDA, CDR2 SQIVND (reference sequence). The length of the CDR3 is 17 residues. Losses at the gene ends were 8 bases for V and 7 bases for J; bases not matched to a gene: 16.

This clonotype was detected ten times or more. The DNA is left out, because the CDR3 cannot be placed on it with certainty; the CDR3 is given as TCRdb lists it. The V gene is TRBV12-3 or TRBV12-4, the J gene TRBJ2-3; the table names TRBD2, a call not compared with the DNA. The CDR3 spans 17 residues, counting both ends. CDR3 amino acids: CASSSSLGGPTVDTQYF.

In this sample, this clonotype turned up a few times. The chain uses TRBV12-5 and TRBJ2-5; D might be TRBD1 or TRBD2, each matching 5 bases. Trimming cost V 3 bases and J 7 bases, with 18 bases left between them. Germline assignment: CDR1 LGHNT and CDR2 FRNRAP. The CDR3 loop spans 15 amino acids. CDR3 amino acids: CASGFGVTEKGTQYF. CDR3 bases: TGTGCTAGTGGTTTCGGGGTGACAGAAAAAGGGACCCAGTACTTC.

This clonotype was seen repeatedly, ten times or more. The chain has TRBV10-3 and TRBJ1-3; D is ambiguous. The germline CDR1 and CDR2 sequences are ENHRY and SYGVKD. There are 14 residues in the CDR3. V was pared by 10 bases and J by 4 bases, with 17 bases between. As DNA, the CDR3 is TGTGCCACCGGGAACATTAGAGAGGGAAACACCATATATTTT. Translated: CATGNIREGNTIYF.

As regards this clonotype: A read error is possible here, since a much larger clone lies one base away. V is TRBV18 and J is TRBJ1-2; weak D call: TRBD1 (5 bases). This CDR3 has 15 residues. In germline, CDR1 is KGHSH, CDR2 LQKENI. Trimming took 0 bases from V and 6 from J, leaving 14 bases between them. The CDR3 DNA follows: TGTGCCAGCTCACCACCGGCAGGGAAAGGCAATGGCTACACCTTC. It is translated as CASSPPAGKGNGYTF.

This clonotype turned up a few times. The V call is TRBV20-1, the J call TRBJ2-3; 7 bases fit TRBD2. CDR3 length: 15 amino acids. Unmatched junction bases numbered 9, after V lost 5 bases and J lost 1 base. CDR1 DFQATT and CDR2 SNEGSKA come from the germline V gene (reference sequence). The CDR3 sequence is CSAHPGSGGTDTQYF. As DNA, the CDR3 is TGCAGTGCTCACCCAGGCAGCGGGGGCACAGATACGCAGTATTTT.

This clonotype was picked up many times. The V call is TRBV10-2, the J call TRBJ1-5; D uncertain. Deletions cut 0 bases from V and 0 bases from J, with 3 bases between. Germline V gene sequence: CDR1 WSHSY, CDR2 SAAADI. The CDR3 contains 14 residues. The CDR3 sequence is CASSESHSNQPQHF. The CDR3 nucleotides are TGCGCCAGCAGTGAGTCACATAGCAATCAGCCCCAGCATTTT.